These T cell receptor beta chains were read from a single sample in a study of technical replicates of blood from a handful of donors. TCRdb keeps only in-frame clones here, not all; method: immunoSEQ multiplex PCR. The sample gives roughly 72,000 clones, 90% to 95% of which show up once; around 0.4% is in the top ten. The sample comprised T cells isolated from PBMCs. Receptor source: a human donor in good health. Each CDR3 is given with its conserved first and last residue. A D gene is named only where the DNA matches it firmly. Clone size is stated in some rows and not others, as once, few, many or a class when expanded.

clone size,V gene,J gene,D gene,CDR3 DNA,CDR3 protein
-,TRBV29-1,TRBJ2-2,-,TGCAGCGTTGAGTCAGGCCTTAACACCGGGGAGCTGTTTTTT,CSVESGLNTGELFF
-,TRBV7-9,TRBJ1-2,TRBD1,TGTGCCAGCAGCACCCCCACAGGGGATAGCTACACCTTC,CASSTPTGDSYTF
-,TRBV9,TRBJ1-4,TRBD1,TGTGCCAGCAGCGTAGATGTGGGACAGGGGGGGGAAAAACTGTTTTTT,CASSVDVGQGGEKLFF
-,TRBV19,TRBJ2-3,-,TGTGCCAGTAGCCCGGGCACAGATACGCAGTATTTT,CASSPGTDTQYF
-,TRBV19,TRBJ1-2,-,TGTGCCAGTAGAGGGGACACCGGCAGCTATGGCTACACCTTC,CASRGDTGSYGYTF
-,TRBV9,TRBJ2-3,TRBD2,TGTGCCAGCAGCATTACGGGACTAGCGGGCGCAGATACGCAGTATTTT,CASSITGLAGADTQYF
-,TRBV2,TRBJ1-2,-,TGTGCCAGCAGTGAAGCGGTCGGGTCTGGCTATGGCTACACCTTC,CASSEAVGSGYGYTF
-,TRBV28,TRBJ2-1,-,TGTGCCAGCAGCTTGGTTAGGGGCGTAGGAAATGAGCAGTTCTTC,CASSLVRGVGNEQFF
once,TRBV14,TRBJ2-3,-,TGTGCCAGCAGCCAAGGCGGATTGGCGGGGACGCAGTATTTT,CASSQGGLAGTQYF
-,TRBV5-1,TRBJ2-5,-,TGCGCCAGCAGCTTGGCCCGTTACTCGGAGACCCAGTACTTC,CASSLARYSETQYF
once,TRBV4-1,TRBJ2-1,TRBD2,TGCGCCAGCAGTCCGTATCTTGCTAGCGGCTCCAATGAGCAGTTCTTC,CASSPYLASGSNEQFF
-,TRBV11-2,TRBJ2-7,-,TGTGCCAGCAGCTTAGACCCTGGGGGGGCGCGATACGAGCAGTACTTC,CASSLDPGGARYEQYF
once,TRBV28,TRBJ1-5,-,TGTGCCAGCACTTCCAACTTATATCAGCCCCAGCATTTT,CASTSNLYQPQHF
once,TRBV27,TRBJ1-1,TRBD1,TGTGCCAGCAGTTCCCCCGGGACAGGGTCGGGGACTGAAGCTTTCTTT,CASSSPGTGSGTEAFF
-,TRBV25-1,TRBJ1-1,-,TGTGCCAGCAGTGGCCAGGGACAGAACACTGAAGCTTTCTTT,CASSGQGQNTEAFF
-,TRBV27,TRBJ1-1,TRBD1,TGTGCCAGCATGCCAGGGGGGACCACTGAAGCTTTCTTT,CASMPGGTTEAFF
-,TRBV27,TRBJ2-7,TRBD2,TGTGCCAGCAGTTTACTTCCGGGAGGGCGAGAGCAGTACTTC,CASSLLPGGREQYF
-,TRBV28,TRBJ1-5,-,TGTGCCAGCTTTACAGGGTGGAGGCAGCCCCAGCATTTT,CASFTGWRQPQHF
-,TRBV6-5,TRBJ1-1,TRBD1,TGTGCCAGCAGTTACGGGGACAGGGGCATGAACACTGAAGCTTTCTTT,CASSYGDRGMNTEAFF
-,TRBV6-4,TRBJ1-5,-,TGTGCCAGCGCGGTTCAGCCCCAGCATTTT,CASAVQPQHF
-,TRBV30,TRBJ2-7,-,TGTGCCTGGAGTATGACTAGACAGCCCTACGAGCAGTACTTC,CAWSMTRQPYEQYF
-,TRBV2,TRBJ1-5,-,TGTGCCATAAGTCGGGGCAATCAGCCCCAGCATTTT,CAISRGNQPQHF
-,TRBV28,TRBJ2-1,-,TGTGCCAGCAGTCTCCCTCTGAGCTCCTACAATGAGCAGTTCTTC,CASSLPLSSYNEQFF
-,TRBV5-1,TRBJ2-3,TRBD2,TGCGCCAGCAGCCGGAGACTAGCGGGAGGGATGACTGATACGCAGTATTTT,CASSRRLAGGMTDTQYF
-,TRBV27,TRBJ2-7,-,TGTGCCAGCAGTTTGGCCCGGGAAGAAAGTCACGAGCAGTACTTC,CASSLAREESHEQYF
once,TRBV19,TRBJ1-5,-,TGTGCCAGTAGTAGCCAGAAGGGGCAGCCCCAGCATTTT,CASSSQKGQPQHF
-,TRBV7-2,TRBJ2-1,TRBD2,TGTGCCAGCAGCCAGGGACTAGTGGCCTACAATGAGCAGTTCTTC,CASSQGLVAYNEQFF